These T cell receptor beta chains were read from a single sample in a study of control samples from healthy donors and cancer patients. Repertoires were generated with immunoSEQ multiplex PCR, while TCRdb's copy carries only in-frame clones and drops some. The sample contains about 180,000 clones, 90% of which appear only once. Material for sequencing was blood. Receptor source: a woman aged 50 to 60 in good health. CDR3s include the opening cysteine and the closing phenylalanine or tryptophan. D genes are given only for firm matches. Rows give clone size only sometimes, using once, few, many, or a class for an expanded clone.

j_call	clone_size	v_call	d_call	cdr3_nt	cdr3_aa
TRBJ1-2	once	TRBV6-5	TRBD1	TGTGCCAGCAGTTATGGGGACAGGGGGTTTGACTATGGCTACACCTTC	CASSYGDRGFDYGYTF
TRBJ1-5	.	TRBV19	.	TGTGCCAGTAGTATAGATCATAGAATACTACTTAGCAATCAGCCCCAGCATTTT	CASSIDHRILLSNQPQHF
TRBJ2-2	.	TRBV14	.	TGTGCCAGCCGACTTGGAGGGGAGCTGTTTTTT	CASRLGGELFF
TRBJ2-7	.	TRBV28	TRBD2	TGTGCCAGCAGTTCCGGCACTAGCGGGGGAACCTACGAGCAGTACTTC	CASSSGTSGGTYEQYF
TRBJ1-5	.	TRBV19	.	TGTGCCAGTAGTATTGGGGGGTATCAGCCCCAGCATTTT	CASSIGGYQPQHF
TRBJ2-5	.	TRBV18	TRBD1	TGTGCCAGCTCACCCGCGACAGGGGGGTTGAGACCCCAGTACTTC	CASSPATGGLRPQYF
TRBJ2-1	.	TRBV29-1	.	TGCAGCGTTGAGATATCCTACAATGAGCAGTTCTTC	CSVEISYNEQFF
TRBJ1-2	.	TRBV5-1	.	TGCGCCAGCAGCTGGTCCGGGACGGGCAGGGATGGCTACACCTTC	CASSWSGTGRDGYTF
TRBJ2-1	.	TRBV7-9	TRBD2	TGTGCCAGCAGCCTAAACTCTGCGGGGGAGTACAATGAGCAGTTCTTC	CASSLNSAGEYNEQFF
TRBJ1-1	once	TRBV11-2	.	TGTGCCAGCAGCCGCGTCACATGGGCTGAAGCTTTCTTT	CASSRVTWAEAFF
TRBJ2-1	.	TRBV11-3	.	TGTGCCAGCAGCTCCGGGGAAGGGTTGAGTGAGCAGTTCTTC	CASSSGEGLSEQFF
TRBJ1-4	.	TRBV2	TRBD1	TGTGCCAGCTCAGACCGGGACAGGGTTTCCACTAATGAAAAACTGTTTTTT	CASSDRDRVSTNEKLFF
TRBJ2-1	.	TRBV7-2	.	TGTGCCAGCAGCTCCGCCCCGGGCGGGACTCTGGGTGAGCAGTTCTTC	CASSSAPGGTLGEQFF
TRBJ1-5	.	TRBV28	.	TGTGCCAGCAAACAGAGTAGCAATCAGCCCCAGCATTTT	CASKQSSNQPQHF
TRBJ2-2	.	TRBV12-5	TRBD1	TGTGCTAGTGGTTTGGTACTTCTACCCGGCCCAACAAACCGGGACAGGGGGTTTACCGGGGAGCTGTTTTTT	CASGLVLLPGPTNRDRGFTGELFF
TRBJ1-2	.	TRBV10-3	TRBD1	TGTGCCATCAGTGGGACAGGGGGTAACTATGGCTACACCTTC	CAISGTGGNYGYTF
TRBJ1-1	.	TRBV9	.	TGTGCCAGCAGCCCTGGCACTGAAGCTTTCTTT	CASSPGTEAFF
TRBJ1-1	.	TRBV18	.	TGTGCCAGCTCACCGGAGAGGGAAGCTTTCTTT	CASSPEREAFF
TRBJ2-1	.	TRBV5-4	.	TGTGCCAGCAGCTTTGAGAAGTTTTCTGGCAATGAGCAGTTCTTC	CASSFEKFSGNEQFF
TRBJ2-7	.	TRBV4-3	.	TGCGCCAGCAGCCAAGAAACCAGGGGACTCTACGAGCAGTACTTC	CASSQETRGLYEQYF
TRBJ1-1	once	TRBV6-2/TRBV6-3	.	TGTGCCAGCAGCAGAGACACAGAAGCTTTCTTT	CASSRDTEAFF
TRBJ2-3	.	TRBV9	TRBD2	TGTGCCAGCAGCCCTAGCGGGGGGGGTCACACAGATACGCAGTATTTT	CASSPSGGGHTDTQYF
TRBJ2-1	.	TRBV27	.	TGTGCCAGCAACGCCGGGGCCCTTTCAAACAATGAGCAGTTCTTC	CASNAGALSNNEQFF
TRBJ1-2	.	TRBV3-1/TRBV3-2	.	TGTGCCAGCAGCCCGGGACATATGAACTATGGCTACACCTTC	CASSPGHMNYGYTF
TRBJ1-1	.	TRBV4-1	.	TGCGCCAGCAGCCAAGAAGGGTCTCACCTACCGCTGTTAAGAGCTTTCTTT	CASSQEGSHLPLLRAFF
TRBJ2-6	few	TRBV9	.	TGTGCCAGCAAGGGGGACACAGGGGCCAACGTCCTGACTTTC	CASKGDTGANVLTF
TRBJ1-1	.	TRBV19	.	TGTGCCAGTAGTACCATACCGACAGGTCTGGGGCAAGCTTTCTTT	CASSTIPTGLGQAFF
TRBJ2-6	.	TRBV5-1	.	TGCGCCAGCAGCTTCCAGGGTAACGGGGTATCTGGGGCCAACGTCCTGACTTTC	CASSFQGNGVSGANVLTF
TRBJ1-2	.	TRBV6-5	TRBD1	TGTGCCAGCATTATTCTGCAGGGGGCTGATGGCTACACCTTC	CASIILQGADGYTF
TRBJ1-5	.	TRBV2	TRBD1	TGTGCCAGCAGTCAGTACAGGGGAAATCAGCCCCAGCATTTT	CASSQYRGNQPQHF
TRBJ1-5	once	TRBV7-2	.	TGTGCCAGCAGCTTAGACAGGGTTCAGCCCCAGCATTTT	CASSLDRVQPQHF
TRBJ2-7	.	TRBV7-2	.	TGTGCCAGCAGCTTAGGGGGGAGCGCGGGCTACGAGCAGTACTTC	CASSLGGSAGYEQYF
TRBJ1-2	once	TRBV28	.	TGTGCCAGCAGTTGGGGAGGGGCCTATGGCTACACCTTC	CASSWGGAYGYTF
TRBJ1-2	few	TRBV7-2	.	TGTGCCAGCAGTCTCCCCTCTGGGTATGGCTACACCTTC	CASSLPSGYGYTF
TRBJ1-5	.	TRBV28	.	TGTGCCAGCAGTTCGGCAGGGCGTCAGCCCCAGCATTTT	CASSSAGRQPQHF
TRBJ2-1	.	TRBV20-1	TRBD2	TGCAGTGCTAGTAGGACTAGCGGGGGCCAAGGGGTGCTCTTC	CSASRTSGGQGVLF
TRBJ2-7	.	TRBV7-9	.	TGTGCCCGACTGAGTAAACAGGGTTCCGAGCAGTACTTC	CARLSKQGSEQYF
TRBJ2-5	.	TRBV5-1	TRBD1	TGCGCCAGCAGCTGGGGACAGGCTGGAGAGACCCAGTACTTC	CASSWGQAGETQYF
TRBJ2-3	.	TRBV7-8	TRBD1	TGTGCCAGCAGCTCGACAGGGCCGGATACGCAGTATTTT	CASSSTGPDTQYF
TRBJ2-5	.	TRBV5-1	.	TGCGCCAGCAGCTTGGGACAGGGAGGACGGGAGACCCAGTACTTC	CASSLGQGGRETQYF
TRBJ2-7	.	TRBV27	.	TGTGCCAGCAGTCCGGGGAGCTCCTACGAGCAGTACTTC	CASSPGSSYEQYF
TRBJ2-7	.	TRBV5-6	.	TGTGCCAGCAGGCAAGGGGGCGGGAGAAGGAACTACGAGCAGTACTTC	CASRQGGGRRNYEQYF
TRBJ2-3	.	TRBV6-2/TRBV6-3	.	TGTGCCAGCAGTTACGGGGGCGTAGATACGCAGTATTTT	CASSYGGVDTQYF
TRBJ1-2	.	TRBV19	.	TGTGCCAGTAGTATGCCCCGCGGGGAGAGCTACACCTTC	CASSMPRGESYTF
TRBJ1-5	.	TRBV6-1	.	TGTGCCAGCAGTGAAGCCCAATCAGGCTTCCACAATCAGCCCCAGCATTTT	CASSEAQSGFHNQPQHF
TRBJ2-5	.	TRBV28	.	TGTGCCAGCAGTTTGGGGGCAGGGTGGGGGACCCAGTACTTC	CASSLGAGWGTQYF
TRBJ1-1	.	TRBV4-2	.	TGTGCCAGCAGCCAATCCAGTAAGGGCAGTCCTAACACTGAAGCTTTCTTT	CASSQSSKGSPNTEAFF
TRBJ1-2	.	TRBV27	TRBD1	TGTGCCAGCAGTTTATCGGCAGGGGGGGACTATGGCTACACCTTC	CASSLSAGGDYGYTF
TRBJ2-3	.	TRBV10-3	TRBD2	TGTGCCATCAGTGAGTCGAGAGCTAGCGGAAGCACAGATACGCAGTATTTT	CAISESRASGSTDTQYF
TRBJ1-2	.	TRBV10-3	TRBD1	TGTGCCACCTCTCCCGGGACAGGGAGAAGGACCTCAGGCTACACCTTC	CATSPGTGRRTSGYTF
TRBJ2-1	.	TRBV29-1	TRBD2	TGCAGCGGTAGCGGGAGGGTAACCTTTACTAACTACAATGAGCAGTTCTTC	CSGSGRVTFTNYNEQFF
TRBJ2-1	.	TRBV28	TRBD1	TGTGCCAGCAGTTTGGGGACAGGGACCTACAATGAGCAGTTCTTC	CASSLGTGTYNEQFF
TRBJ2-7	.	TRBV12-3/TRBV12-4	.	TGTGCCAGCAGTACAGGGTTCCTTTACGAGCAGTACTTC	CASSTGFLYEQYF
TRBJ2-1	.	TRBV3-1/TRBV3-2	.	TGTGCCAGCAGCCAAGACACCATCTCCTACAATGAGCAGTTCTTC	CASSQDTISYNEQFF